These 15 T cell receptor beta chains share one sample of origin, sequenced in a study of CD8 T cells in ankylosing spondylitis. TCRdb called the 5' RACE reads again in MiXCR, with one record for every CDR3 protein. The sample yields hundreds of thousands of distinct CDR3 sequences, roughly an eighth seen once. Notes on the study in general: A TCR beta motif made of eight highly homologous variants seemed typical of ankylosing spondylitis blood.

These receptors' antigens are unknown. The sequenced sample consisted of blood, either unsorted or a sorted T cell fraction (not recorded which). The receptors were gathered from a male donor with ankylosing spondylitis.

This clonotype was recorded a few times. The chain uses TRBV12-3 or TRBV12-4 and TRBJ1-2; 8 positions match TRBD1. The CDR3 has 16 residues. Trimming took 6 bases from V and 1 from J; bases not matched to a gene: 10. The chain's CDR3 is CASSNYIQGDNYGYTF. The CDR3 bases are TGTGCCAGCAGCAATTATATACAGGGGGATAACTATGGCTACACCTTC.

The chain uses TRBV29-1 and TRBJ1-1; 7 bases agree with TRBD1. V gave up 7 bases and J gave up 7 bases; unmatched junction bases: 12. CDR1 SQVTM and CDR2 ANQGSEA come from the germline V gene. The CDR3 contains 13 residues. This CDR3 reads CSAPMSRGSEAFF. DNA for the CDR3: TGCAGCGCCCCTATGTCCAGGGGGAGTGAAGCTTTCTTT.

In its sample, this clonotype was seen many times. DNA for the CDR3: TGCAGTGCTAGAAGGCAGGGGCCTGGCTACACCTTC. The encoded protein is CSARRQGPGYTF. This sequence joins TRBV20-1 and TRBJ1-2; D is possibly TRBD1 (6 bases). The CDR3 has 12 amino acids. Germline CDR1 reads DFQATT; CDR2 reads SNEGSKA (reference sequence). Trimming took 2 bases from V and 7 from J, leaving 11 bases between them.

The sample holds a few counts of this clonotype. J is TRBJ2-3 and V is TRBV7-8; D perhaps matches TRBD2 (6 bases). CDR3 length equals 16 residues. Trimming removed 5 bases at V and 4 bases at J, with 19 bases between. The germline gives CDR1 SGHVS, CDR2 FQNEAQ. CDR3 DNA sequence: TGTGCCAGCAGCCGGGACTCCCGACCCCCACCAGATACGCAGTATTTT. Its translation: CASSRDSRPPPDTQYF.

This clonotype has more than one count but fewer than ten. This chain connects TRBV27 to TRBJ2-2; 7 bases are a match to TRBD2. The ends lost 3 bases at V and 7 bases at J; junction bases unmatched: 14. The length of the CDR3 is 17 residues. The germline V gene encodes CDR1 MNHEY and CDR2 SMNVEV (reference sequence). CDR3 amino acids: CASSFGLDASVSGELFF. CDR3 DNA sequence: TGTGCCAGCAGTTTCGGACTAGACGCCTCGGTTAGCGGGGAGCTGTTTTTT.

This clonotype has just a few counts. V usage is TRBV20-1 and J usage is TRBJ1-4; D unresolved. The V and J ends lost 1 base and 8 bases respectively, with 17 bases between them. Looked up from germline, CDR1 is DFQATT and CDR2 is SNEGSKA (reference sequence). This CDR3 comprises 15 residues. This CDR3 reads CSARVGLEAGEKLFF. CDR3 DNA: TGCAGTGCTAGAGTGGGGTTGGAGGCCGGGGAAAAACTGTTTTTT.

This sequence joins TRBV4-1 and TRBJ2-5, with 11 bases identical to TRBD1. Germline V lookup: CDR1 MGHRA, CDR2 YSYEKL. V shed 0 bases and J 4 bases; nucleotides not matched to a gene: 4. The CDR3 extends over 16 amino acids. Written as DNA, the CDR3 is TGCGCCAGCAGCCAAGAAAGGACAGGGGGCCGAGAGACCCAGTACTTC. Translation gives CASSQERTGGRETQYF.

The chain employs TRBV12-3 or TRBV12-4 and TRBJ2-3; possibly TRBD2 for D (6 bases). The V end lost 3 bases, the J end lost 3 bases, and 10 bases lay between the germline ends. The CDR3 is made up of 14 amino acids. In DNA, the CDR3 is TGTGCCAGCAGTTTTGATCTAGCGACAGATACGCAGTATTTT. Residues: CASSFDLATDTQYF.

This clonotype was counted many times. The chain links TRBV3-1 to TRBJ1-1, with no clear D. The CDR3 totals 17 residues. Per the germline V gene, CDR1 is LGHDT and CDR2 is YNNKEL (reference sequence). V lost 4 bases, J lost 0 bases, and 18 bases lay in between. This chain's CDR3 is CASSPYPRVYVNTEAFF. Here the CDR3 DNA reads TGTGCCAGCAGCCCTTATCCGAGAGTATACGTGAACACTGAAGCTTTCTTT.

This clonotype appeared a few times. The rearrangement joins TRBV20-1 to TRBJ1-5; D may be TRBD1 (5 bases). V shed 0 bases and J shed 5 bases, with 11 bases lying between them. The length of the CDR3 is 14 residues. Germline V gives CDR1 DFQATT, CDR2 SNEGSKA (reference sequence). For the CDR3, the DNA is TGCAGTGCTAGAGAGGCAGGGCCCTATCAGCCCCAGCATTTT. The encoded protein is CSAREAGPYQPQHF.

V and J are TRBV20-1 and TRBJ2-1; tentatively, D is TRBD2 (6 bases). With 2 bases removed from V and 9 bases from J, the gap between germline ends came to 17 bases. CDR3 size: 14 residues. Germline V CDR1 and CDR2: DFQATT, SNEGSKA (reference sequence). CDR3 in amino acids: CSARYGTHGGEQFF. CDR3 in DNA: TGCAGTGCTAGATACGGGACCCACGGGGGTGAGCAGTTCTTC.

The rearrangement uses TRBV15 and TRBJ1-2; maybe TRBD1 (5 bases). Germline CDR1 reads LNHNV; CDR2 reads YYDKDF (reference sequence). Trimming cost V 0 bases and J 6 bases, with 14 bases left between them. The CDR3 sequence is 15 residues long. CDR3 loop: CATSRDLSGSDGYTF. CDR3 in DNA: TGTGCCACCAGCAGAGATCTATCAGGGTCAGATGGCTACACCTTC.

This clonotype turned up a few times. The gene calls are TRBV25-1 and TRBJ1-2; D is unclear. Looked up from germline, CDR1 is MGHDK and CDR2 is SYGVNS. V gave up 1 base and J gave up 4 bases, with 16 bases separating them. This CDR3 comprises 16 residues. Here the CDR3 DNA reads TGTGCCAGCAGTGAATTAGGAGACACAAGCGTCTATGGCTACACCTTC. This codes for CASSELGDTSVYGYTF.

In DNA form, the CDR3 reads TGTGCCAGCACCCGAACGCGGGAGGGGAATGAGCAGTTCTTC. Protein product: CASTRTREGNEQFF. This chain links TRBV16 with TRBJ2-1; 9 positions match TRBD2. Germline trimming cut 7 bases from V and 7 bases from J; bases unmatched to any gene: 8. Germline values: CDR1 KGHSY, CDR2 FQNENV. The CDR3 is 14 amino acids.

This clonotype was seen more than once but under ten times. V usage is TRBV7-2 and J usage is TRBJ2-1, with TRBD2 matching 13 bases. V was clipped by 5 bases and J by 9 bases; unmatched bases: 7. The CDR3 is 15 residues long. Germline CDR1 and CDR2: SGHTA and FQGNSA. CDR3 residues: CASSPGLAGVSEQFF. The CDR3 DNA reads TGTGCCAGCAGCCCTGGACTAGCGGGAGTTAGTGAGCAGTTCTTC.